Presented here are 8 T cell receptor beta chains from one specimen sequenced in a study of blood T cell repertoires in COVID-19. TCRdb's table, derived via immunoSEQ multiplex PCR, lists solely in-frame clones and lacks some. The sample includes under 150,000 clones, around 84% of them seen just once. Sequenced input: PBMCs or T cells enriched from blood (not recorded which). Receptor source: a man between 40 and 49 years old with acute COVID-19.

This chain connects TRBV9 to TRBJ2-2; D unclear. This CDR3 region has 14 residues. Trimming removed 3 bases from V and 5 bases from J, with 11 bases in between. Germline assignment: CDR1 SGDLS and CDR2 YYNGEE. CDR3 amino acids: CASSGSLATGELFF. The CDR3 nucleotides are TGTGCCAGCAGCGGGAGCCTTGCGACCGGGGAGCTGTTTTTT.

J is TRBJ2-7 and V is TRBV19; TRBD1 aligns across 7 bases. After removal of 5 bases from V and 1 base from J, the junction contained 5 bases not matched to a gene. Germline CDR1 reads LNHDA; CDR2 reads SQIVND (reference sequence). The CDR3 loop spans 14 amino acids. The chain's CDR3 is CASSRTGSSYEQYF. CDR3 DNA sequence: TGTGCCAGTAGTCGGACAGGTTCGTCCTACGAGCAGTACTTC.

This chain connects TRBV9 to TRBJ2-2, with D maybe TRBD2 (5 bases). The CDR3 totals 15 residues. V was shortened by 3 bases and J by 0 bases, with 9 bases between the two germline ends. Germline CDR1 reads SGDLS; CDR2 reads YYNGEE. The CDR3 region has the DNA TGTGCCAGCAGCGGAACTAGTCCGAACACCGGGGAGCTGTTTTTT. Translation gives CASSGTSPNTGELFF. Drawing the rest from reference TRBV9 and TRBJ2-2, the complete variable domain is DSGVTQTPKHLITATGQRVTLRCSPRSGDLSVYWYQQSLDQGLQFLIQYYNGEERAKGNILERFSAQQFPDLHSELNLSSLELGDSALYFCASSGTSPNTGELFFGEGSRLTVL.

The chain joins TRBV19 to TRBJ1-2, with 9 nucleotides matching TRBD1. Germline values: CDR1 LNHDA, CDR2 SQIVND (reference sequence). V lost 6 bases, J lost 6 bases, and 5 bases stayed unmatched. The CDR3 has 13 residues. The CDR3 region is CASSRDRDHGYTF. CDR3 DNA sequence: TGTGCCAGTAGCCGGGACAGGGACCATGGCTACACCTTC. The full variable domain, rest sourced from reference TRBV19 and TRBJ1-2, is DGGITQSPKYLFRKEGQNVTLSCEQNLNHDAMYWYRQDPGQGLRLIYYSQIVNDFQKGDIAEGYSVSREKKESFPLTVTSAQKNPTAFYLCASSRDRDHGYTFGSGTRLTVV.

The chain combines TRBV18 with TRBJ1-2; a possible D gene is TRBD1 (5 bases). V was trimmed by 2 bases and J by 4 bases, leaving 8 bases between them. CDR3 size: 13 residues. Germline V gives CDR1 KGHSH, CDR2 LQKENI. The CDR3 DNA reads as TGTGCCAGCTCACCAAGAGACAGCTATGGCTACACCTTC. It specifies CASSPRDSYGYTF.

The chain links TRBV11-2 to TRBJ2-1; TRBD2 matches at 11 bases. Germline V lookup: CDR1 SGHAT, CDR2 FQNNGV. The V segment lost 5 bases and the J segment 0 bases; nucleotides outside the gene matches: 9. The CDR3 extends over 18 amino acids. The CDR3 DNA reads as TGTGCCAGCAGCCCACGTGGTAGCGGGGGGGCCTCCTACAATGAGCAGTTCTTC. Translated, it gives CASSPRGSGGASYNEQFF.

J is TRBJ2-5 and V is TRBV12-5, with 9 bases identical to TRBD2. The length of the CDR3 is 14 residues. The trim removed 5 bases at V and 4 bases at J, leaving 5 bases unmatched. Germline V lookup: CDR1 LGHNT, CDR2 FRNRAP. CDR3 protein: CASGISGGPETQYF. CDR3 sequence (DNA): TGTGCTAGTGGTATTAGCGGGGGCCCAGAGACCCAGTACTTC. Looking up the rest from reference TRBV12-5 and TRBJ2-5 gives the full variable domain: DARVTQTPRHKVTEMGQEVTMRCQPILGHNTVFWYRQTMMQGLELLAYFRNRAPLDDSGMPKDRFSAEMPDATLATLKIQPSEPRDSAVYFCASGISGGPETQYFGPGTRLLVL.

This clone was seen more than once but under ten times. The chain is built from TRBV7-8 and TRBJ2-2; 7 nucleotides line up with TRBD1. Germline V gene sequence: CDR1 SGHVS, CDR2 FQNEAQ. Losses at the gene ends were 5 bases for V and 4 bases for J; bases not matched to a gene: 4. CDR3 length: 14 amino acids. In nucleotides, the CDR3 is TGTGCCAGCAGCCGACAGGGCGGCACCGGGGAGCTGTTTTTT. Its protein is CASSRQGGTGELFF.